This T cell receptor beta chain is from a study of shared clonotypes between healthy human individuals. As for the study in general: Donors had three CD4 naive, three CD4 memory, two CD8 naive and one CD8 memory plate apiece.

Looked up from germline, CDR1 is GTSNPN and CDR2 is SVGIG (reference sequence). The length of the CDR3 is 11 residues. The germline V and J ends were trimmed by 5 bases and 10 bases, with 9 bases remaining between them. Over several immunoSEQ plates, each subset's genomic DNA was distributed in even portions. Produced via immunoSEQ multiplex PCR; TCRdb's table is partial and in-frame only. This sample carries under 2,500,000 clones, nearly 97% of them seen once, and the ten largest clones take 0.13%. Overall study results and limits: What rarefaction showed was incomplete sorted-subset sequencing despite large depth. Non-shared clonotypes were found to have lower generation probabilities than the clonotypes that were shared by all four of the sorted-subset donors.

Details on this clone: Its target is unknown.

The sample was naive CD4+ T cells sorted from blood. Subset specified: CD45RA+ positively selected. The sequence came from a man aged 18 to 30 in good health. This chain uses TRBV30 with TRBJ1-6, with no clear D. The CDR3: CAWGRRSPLHF. In nucleotides, the CDR3 is TGTGCCTGGGGGAGAAGGTCACCCCTCCACTTT.